This T cell receptor beta chain was recorded in a study of T cell responses to AZD1222 COVID-19 vaccine. TCRdb's table, derived via immunoSEQ multiplex PCR, lists solely in-frame clones and lacks some. The table records 140,000 to 150,000 clones, around 91% of them present only once. This TCR was recovered from an adult in good health. The specimen was peripheral blood, collected on day 0 of AZD1222 vaccination.

CDR3 protein: CASSPLRSDSNQPQHF. CDR3 DNA sequence: TGTGCCAGCTCACCACTCCGATCGGATAGCAATCAGCCCCAGCATTTT. V gene TRBV18 combines with J gene TRBJ1-5, with D unclear. V was shortened by 1 base and J by 0 bases, with 10 bases between the two germline ends. Germline V gives CDR1 KGHSH, CDR2 LQKENI. The CDR3 extends over 16 amino acids.